The 7 T cell receptor beta chains given below trace back to one sample, sequenced in a study of T cells after yellow fever vaccination. One entry per CDR3 protein, called by TCRdb with MiXCR from the 5' RACE reads. Altogether some 340,000 distinct CDR3 sequences are present, approximately 4% being singletons, with the ten largest covering 20% to 25%. Source: PBMCs, taken 5 days after the yellow fever booster vaccination. These receptors came from a man aged 18 to 35 who received the YFV17D yellow fever vaccine.

This clonotype has a handful of counts. This chain links TRBV29-1 with TRBJ1-1; TRBD1 might be the D (5 bases). V was pared by 4 bases and J by 5 bases, with 17 bases between. CDR3 size: 14 residues. Germline V gives CDR1 SQVTM, CDR2 ANQGSEA. The CDR3 loop reads CSVGLGVTETEAFF. As DNA, the CDR3 is TGCAGCGTTGGTTTAGGGGTTACCGAGACTGAAGCTTTCTTT.

The J gene is TRBJ1-4, the V gene TRBV6-1, with 7 bases identical to TRBD1. J gave up 7 bases and V 6 bases, and 5 bases lay outside the gene matches. The CDR3 runs to 13 residues. Germline values: CDR1 MNHNS, CDR2 SASEGT. CDR3 sequence reads: CASSRTGGEKLFF. As DNA, the CDR3 is TGTGCCAGCAGCCGGACAGGTGGTGAAAAACTGTTTTTT.

This clonotype was counted ten times or more. The chain links TRBV25-1 to TRBJ2-3, with 9 bases fitting TRBD2. The CDR3 sequence is 13 residues long. The V segment lost 6 bases and the J segment 3 bases; nucleotides outside the gene matches: 1. Germline V gene sequence: CDR1 MGHDK, CDR2 SYGVNS. Here the CDR3 reads CASRTSGTDTQYF. For the CDR3, the DNA is TGTGCCAGCAGGACTAGCGGAACAGATACGCAGTATTTT.

This clonotype was detected ten times or more. V usage is TRBV9 and J usage is TRBJ2-3; perhaps TRBD1 as D (6 bases). The CDR3 length is 15 residues. CDR1 is SGDLS and CDR2 is YYNGEE in the germline V gene. V lost 1 base to trimming and J lost 4 bases, with 13 bases between them. The CDR3 spells CASSVNTGSPDTQYF. DNA for the CDR3: TGTGCCAGCAGCGTAAACACAGGGAGTCCAGATACGCAGTATTTT.

Notes on this clonotype: A much larger clone lies a single base off, so this may be a read error. The V gene is TRBV12-3 or TRBV12-4, the J gene TRBJ1-6; D call uncertain. V was trimmed by 3 bases and J by 8 bases, leaving 11 bases between them. The CDR3 length is 14 residues. The CDR3 bases are TGTGCCAGCAGTTTGGAACTGTATTATTCACCCCTCCACTTT. Amino acids: CASSLELYYSPLHF.

The V call is TRBV6-5, the J call TRBJ1-1, with TRBD1 identical over 11 bases. With 2 bases clipped from V and 5 bases from J, the junction kept 4 bases outside the gene matches. Germline CDR1 is MNHEY and CDR2 is SVGAGI. The CDR3 is 15 residues long. The DNA of the CDR3 is TGTGCCAGCAGTTACGGGACAGGGGGAGGGACTGAAGCTTTCTTT. It codes for CASSYGTGGGTEAFF.

This clonotype occurred a few times. The rearrangement links TRBV23-1 to TRBJ2-7; D ambiguous. TRBV23-1 is flagged as an ORF with uncertain function. This CDR3 is built from 11 residues. V lost 8 bases to trimming and J lost 6 bases, with 11 bases between them. CDR3 in amino acids: CASEYWGEQYV. For the CDR3, the DNA is TGCGCCAGCGAGTACTGGGGCGAGCAGTACGTC.